This entry lists 28 T cell receptor beta chains sequenced from one sample in a study of CD8+ T cells in alopecia areata (dated by TCRdb to 2016 to 2019). Libraries came from the immunoSEQ multiplex PCR assay. For TCR sequencing, RNA was extracted from every sample and reverse transcribed into cDNA to serve as template. The table was pulled from immuneACCESS by TCRdb, which kept in-frame rearrangements only. Such tables lose some clones; where checked, under half of the loss comes from unresolved V genes, and the rest has no known cause. This sample is represented by roughly 180,000 clones; 63% of them were singletons. About 1.7% of the sample belongs to the ten largest clones. The time point tag for this specimen amounts to: baseline before oral tofacitinib. The source was CD4+ T cells sorted from blood, collected at week 0. The receptors were gathered from a human donor with alopecia areata.

This clone was seen only a few times. The rearrangement links TRBV27 to TRBJ1-2, with a tentative D call TRBD1 (5 bases). CDR1 MNHEY and CDR2 SMNVEV come from the germline V gene (reference sequence). V lost 5 bases and J 3 bases, leaving 16 bases between the germline ends. The CDR3 is made up of 15 amino acids. The CDR3 spells CASSATGTKDYGYTF. CDR3 nucleotides: TGTGCCAGCAGTGCTACCGGGACTAAGGACTATGGCTACACCTTC.

The chain is built from TRBV30 and TRBJ1-2; D ambiguous. Trimming pared 0 bases from V and 0 bases from J, leaving 2 bases between. Germline values: CDR1 GTSNPN, CDR2 SVGIG (reference sequence). The CDR3 is made up of 12 amino acids. The CDR3 bases are TGTGCCTGGAGTGTGGCTAACTATGGCTACACCTTC. It translates to CAWSVANYGYTF. Full variable domain (remainder filled in from reference TRBV30 and TRBJ1-2): SQTIHQWPATLVQPVGSPLSLECTVEGTSNPNLYWYRQAAGRGLQLLFYSVGIGQISSEVPQNLSASRPQDRQFILSSKKLLLSDSGFYLCAWSVANYGYTFGSGTRLTVV.

The CDR3 spells CSGQTNTGELFF. The DNA for the CDR3 is TGCAGCGGGCAGACGAACACCGGGGAGCTGTTTTTT. This chain links TRBV29-1 with TRBJ2-2; D is unclear. The CDR3 consists of 12 residues. In germline, CDR1 is SQVTM, CDR2 ANQGSEA. V was clipped by 7 bases and J by 0 bases, with 6 bases between them.

The rearrangement links TRBV6-5 to TRBJ2-3, with a weak D call TRBD2 (5 bases). Germline lookup yields CDR1 MNHEY and CDR2 SVGAGI. This CDR3 spans 13 amino acids. V gave up 2 bases and J gave up 4 bases, with 7 bases separating them. In nucleotides, the CDR3 is TGTGCCAGCAGTTACGTGAGGGCAGATACGCAGTATTTT. This codes for CASSYVRADTQYF.

The chain has TRBV29-1 and TRBJ1-1; tentative D call: TRBD1 (5 bases). Trimming stripped 7 bases from V and 4 bases from J, with 10 bases between. In germline, CDR1 is SQVTM, CDR2 ANQGSEA. The CDR3 totals 11 residues. The CDR3 DNA is TGCAGCGCAGTGGGGGGCACTGAAGCTTTCTTT. It encodes CSAVGGTEAFF.

This clone occurred once. J is TRBJ1-5 and V is TRBV2; possibly TRBD1 for D (6 bases). CDR3 length: 13 amino acids. Trimming took 8 bases from V and 0 from J, leaving 8 bases between them. Per germline, CDR1 SNHLY and CDR2 FYNNEI. CDR3 sequence (DNA): TGTGCCAGCGCAGGGGATAGCAATCAGCCCCAGCATTTT. It translates to CASAGDSNQPQHF.

This clone was seen a few times. The genes are TRBV29-1 and TRBJ2-5; no definite D call. The CDR3 runs to 13 residues. Per germline, CDR1 SQVTM and CDR2 ANQGSEA. V was shortened by 4 bases and J by 1 base, with 10 bases between the two germline ends. The CDR3 sequence is CSVAKGPQETQYF. DNA for the CDR3: TGCAGCGTTGCGAAGGGTCCCCAAGAGACCCAGTACTTC.

Only a few counts were recorded for this clone. This sequence joins TRBV29-1 and TRBJ2-3, with TRBD1 identical over 9 bases. V lost 6 bases and J lost 1; bases outside the gene matches: 2. Germline V lookup: CDR1 SQVTM, CDR2 ANQGSEA. The CDR3 is made up of 13 amino acids. This CDR3 reads CSVRTGGTDTQYF. The CDR3 DNA reads as TGCAGCGTGAGGACAGGGGGCACAGATACGCAGTATTTT.

The chain links TRBV9 to TRBJ2-3, with 8 bases lining up with TRBD1. The CDR3 is 17 amino acids. V trimming: 4 bases; J trimming: 0 bases; junction bases outside the gene matches: 10. CDR1 is SGDLS, CDR2 YYNGEE, per germline. The CDR3 spells CASSPLSGTGSTDTQYF. In nucleotides, the CDR3 is TGTGCCAGCAGCCCCCTTTCCGGGACAGGTAGCACAGATACGCAGTATTTT.

In its sample, this clone was seen a few times. The chain links TRBV29-1 to TRBJ1-2; tentative D call: TRBD1 (6 bases). Germline V gene data show CDR1 as SQVTM and CDR2 as ANQGSEA. The CDR3 loop spans 12 amino acids. The V gene lost 4 bases and the J gene lost 0 bases, with 6 bases spanning the gap. The CDR3 DNA reads as TGCAGCGTTGGGACAGCTAACTATGGCTACACCTTC. Encoded protein: CSVGTANYGYTF.

This clone was counted between two and nine times. The chain combines TRBV27 with TRBJ2-7, with D possibly matching TRBD1 (6 bases). There are 15 residues in the CDR3. The V end was cut by 2 bases, the J end by 1 base, with 12 bases between. Germline V gives CDR1 MNHEY, CDR2 SMNVEV (reference sequence). This CDR3 reads CASSLNTGSSYEQYF. CDR3 DNA: TGTGCCAGCAGTTTAAATACAGGGTCTTCCTACGAGCAGTACTTC.

The rearrangement joins TRBV5-1 to TRBJ2-7; D remains ambiguous. Germline V lookup: CDR1 SGHRS, CDR2 YFSETQ. The ends were cut back, 0 bases at V and 3 bases at J, with 10 bases in the middle. The CDR3 contains 14 residues. CDR3 bases: TGCGCCAGCAGCTTGGCTTCTGCCAGCTACGAGCAGTACTTC. Translated: CASSLASASYEQYF.

The rearrangement joins TRBV9 to TRBJ2-7; 8 bases fit TRBD1. Per the germline V gene, CDR1 is SGDLS and CDR2 is YYNGEE. Trimming at V came to 4 bases and at J to 2 bases, leaving 8 bases not matched to a gene. The CDR3 extends over 15 amino acids. CDR3 in amino acids: CASSKSDRAAYEQYF. CDR3 bases: TGTGCCAGCAGCAAGTCGGACAGGGCAGCCTACGAGCAGTACTTC.

The V call is TRBV7-2, the J call TRBJ2-3; D perhaps matches TRBD2 (6 bases). This CDR3 is built from 13 residues. Germline V gene sequence: CDR1 SGHTA, CDR2 FQGNSA. Trimming took off 0 bases at V and 9 bases at J, with 10 bases between the two ends. The CDR3 coding sequence is TGTGCCAGCAGCTTAGCGGACTATTCGACGCAGTATTTT. It codes for CASSLADYSTQYF.

V gene TRBV7-2 combines with J gene TRBJ1-2; D is unresolved. CDR3 length equals 14 residues. The germline CDR1 and CDR2 sequences are SGHTA and FQGNSA. Trimming shortened V by 5 bases and J by 3 bases, and 13 bases separated the two germline ends. CDR3 in DNA: TGTGCCAGCAGCCCGGTTACGACGGACTATGGCTACACCTTC. Its translation: CASSPVTTDYGYTF.

The rearrangement uses TRBV30 and TRBJ1-5; TRBD1 agrees at 7 bases. Germline-derived CDR1 and CDR2 are GTSNPN and SVGIG (reference sequence). The junction had 10 bases not matched to a gene; V was cut back by 3 bases and J by 11 bases. This CDR3 region has 13 residues. The CDR3: CAWRTGPSRTQHF. The CDR3 DNA sequence: TGTGCCTGGAGGACAGGGCCCTCTCGGACCCAGCATTTT.

This chain links TRBV2 with TRBJ2-3, with D unresolved. V was pared by 6 bases and J by 5 bases, with 6 bases between. The CDR3 totals 11 residues. Per the germline V gene, CDR1 is SNHLY and CDR2 is FYNNEI. As DNA, the CDR3 is TGTGCCAGCAGCGTCAAAGATACGCAGTATTTT. Protein sequence: CASSVKDTQYF.

The rearrangement joins TRBV30 to TRBJ1-2; no clear D. Germline V gives CDR1 GTSNPN, CDR2 SVGIG (reference sequence). V lost 4 bases and J lost 8, with 17 bases in between. CDR3 size: 13 residues. CDR3 loop: CAWTPGRVGGYTF. Written as DNA, the CDR3 is TGTGCCTGGACTCCCGGAAGGGTGGGGGGCTACACCTTC. Using reference TRBV30 and TRBJ1-2 for the parts outside the CDR3, the full variable domain is SQTIHQWPATLVQPVGSPLSLECTVEGTSNPNLYWYRQAAGRGLQLLFYSVGIGQISSEVPQNLSASRPQDRQFILSSKKLLLSDSGFYLCAWTPGRVGGYTFGSGTRLTVV.

V usage is TRBV6-6 and J usage is TRBJ1-5, with D perhaps matching TRBD1 (6 bases). Germline lookup yields CDR1 MNHNY and CDR2 SVGAGI (reference sequence). This CDR3 is 16 amino acids long. With 5 bases removed from V and 2 bases from J, the gap between germline ends came to 16 bases. As DNA, the CDR3 is TGTGCCAGCAGTACGGGGGCTGGGATAGGCAATCAGCCCCAGCATTTT. It specifies CASSTGAGIGNQPQHF.

This sequence joins TRBV29-1 and TRBJ2-3; D unresolved. V lost 4 bases to trimming and J lost 1 base, with 12 bases between them. Germline V gene data show CDR1 as SQVTM and CDR2 as ANQGSEA. This CDR3 comprises 14 residues. This CDR3 is CSVAATLRTDTQYF. The CDR3, as DNA: TGCAGCGTTGCGGCTACGCTACGCACAGATACGCAGTATTTT.

V usage is TRBV19 and J usage is TRBJ1-1; D gene ambiguous. The V and J ends lost 4 bases and 1 base respectively, with 7 bases between them. Germline lookup yields CDR1 LNHDA and CDR2 SQIVND (reference sequence). The CDR3 extends over 13 amino acids. The CDR3 nucleotides are TGTGCCAGTAGTACAGTTTCGAACACTGAAGCTTTCTTT. Translation: CASSTVSNTEAFF.

This chain connects TRBV30 to TRBJ1-1; no clear D. The germline V gene has CDR1 GTSNPN and CDR2 SVGIG (reference sequence). This CDR3 region has 12 residues. The V gene lost 4 bases and the J gene lost 4 bases, with 10 bases spanning the gap. CDR3 sequence: CAWMPRGTEAFF. CDR3 in DNA: TGTGCCTGGATGCCTCGAGGCACTGAAGCTTTCTTT.

The V call is TRBV9, the J call TRBJ2-1; no firm D call. V lost 0 bases to trimming and J lost 6 bases, with 10 bases between them. Germline V gene lookup returns CDR1 SGDLS and CDR2 YYNGEE. The CDR3 contains 14 residues. CDR3: CASSVASSSNEQFF. In DNA, the CDR3 is TGTGCCAGCAGCGTAGCGTCGTCTAGCAATGAGCAGTTCTTC.

The V gene is TRBV5-1, the J gene TRBJ2-3; tentative D call: TRBD2 (6 bases). V lost 0 bases and J lost 6, with 14 bases in between. Per the germline V gene, CDR1 is SGHRS and CDR2 is YFSETQ. The CDR3 covers 15 residues. In DNA form, the CDR3 reads TGCGCCAGCAGCTTGGATTGGTCTAGCGCGGATACGCAGTATTTT. It encodes CASSLDWSSADTQYF.

The chain joins TRBV9 to TRBJ2-7, with TRBD2 as a possible D gene (5 bases). V lost 0 bases, J lost 2 bases, and 9 bases lay in between. The CDR3 is 14 residues long. The germline CDR1 and CDR2 sequences are SGDLS and YYNGEE. CDR3 sequence reads: CASSVGVGAYEQYF. The CDR3 nucleotides are TGTGCCAGCAGCGTAGGAGTCGGGGCCTACGAGCAGTACTTC.

The chain links TRBV29-1 to TRBJ1-2; no definite D call. The CDR3 extends over 12 amino acids. V was clipped by 5 bases and J by 4 bases, with 11 bases between them. CDR1 is SQVTM, CDR2 ANQGSEA, per germline. CDR3 sequence reads: CSVIAAAYGYTF. The CDR3 coding sequence is TGCAGCGTTATAGCAGCAGCCTATGGCTACACCTTC.

This clone was counted only a few times. The CDR3 spells CASSQDAGTGAYYGYTF. In nucleotides, the CDR3 is TGTGCCAGCAGCCAAGATGCCGGGACAGGGGCTTACTATGGCTACACCTTC. This rearrangement joins TRBV2 to TRBJ1-2; 10 bases match TRBD1. Germline V gene lookup returns CDR1 SNHLY and CDR2 FYNNEI. V shed 6 bases, J shed 3 bases, and the junction held 13 bases outside the gene matches. This CDR3 region has 17 residues.

This clone has a handful of counts. The chain employs TRBV7-9 and TRBJ2-2, with TRBD2 matching 8 bases. Losses at the gene ends were 8 bases for V and 6 bases for J; bases not matched to a gene: 2. Germline loops: CDR1 SEHNR, CDR2 FQNEAQ (reference sequence). The CDR3 spans 12 residues. In DNA form, the CDR3 reads TGTGCCAGCGGGGGACTAGCCGGGGAGCTGTTTTTT. This sequence encodes CASGGLAGELFF. The full variable domain, with the rest looked up from reference TRBV7-9 and TRBJ2-2, is DTGVSQNPRHKITKRGQNVTFRCDPISEHNRLYWYRQTLGQGPEFLTYFQNEAQLEKSRLLSDRFSAERPKGSFSTLEIQRTEQGDSAMYLCASGGLAGELFFGEGSRLTVL.